This T cell receptor (beta chain) comes out of a study of cytotoxic CD8 clonotypes in ibrutinib-treated CLL (dated by TCRdb to 2020 to 2023). Background for the entire study: The cohort was composed of 11 relapsed/refractory and roughly 14 treatment-naive patients; IGHV unmutated status was identified in approximately 18 patients. Responses were partial in approximately 24 patients and complete in 2; after median about 63 months follow-up, about 14 stayed in remission and approximately twelve progressed. Response samples were taken after a median of 12 months on treatment, ranging from roughly 6 to 36 months. On average, each sample yielded around 270,000 productive templates and tens of thousands of productive rearrangements. Of the 86 participants in the trial, approximately 25 had longitudinal samples available. Cryopreserved peripheral blood mononuclear cells were obtained prior to treatment, at the time of response, and at either disease progression or sustained remission. All remission and progressive disease samples were collected while patients were still receiving ibrutinib. The study at large found these results: Lymph node repertoires were not examined, and the timing of sampling was not matched between patients in sustained remission and those whose disease progressed. At ibrutinib response clonality went up, during sustained remission it held steady, and at progression it dropped back toward baseline. Public clonotypes were rare and either shrank or stayed stable during treatment, and the rise in clonality at ibrutinib response reflected expansion of private clonotypes. Baseline clonality was found to be higher than that of age-matched healthy donors and was strongly correlated with circulating CD8+ T-cell counts.

The time point label, read with the paper, signifies: 24 months on ibrutinib. For TCR beta library preparation, about 2.2 micrograms of genomic DNA was extracted from cryopreserved PBMCs. Longitudinal blood samples from CLL patients on ibrutinib monotherapy were analyzed using high-throughput TCR beta sequencing. The patients took part in an open-label, single-center phase 2 trial of ibrutinib monotherapy. On a MiSeq, deep resolution sequencing aimed for a depth between 1 in 1 million and 1 in 200,000 T cells, with each clonotype covered around 9.2x on average. TCR beta libraries were generated with the immunoSEQ hsTCRB Kit. The study's own analysis went as follows. Data were analyzed with ImmunoSEQ Data Assistant and ImmunoSEQ Analyzer, with V, D and J genes assigned per IMGT definitions. Clonality, which ranges from 0 to 1, was calculated as one minus the normalized Shannon entropy of productive rearrangement frequencies. Public clonotype analysis was restricted to overrepresented clonotypes comprising at least 0.05% of each patient's repertoire. Repertoires from some twelve age-matched healthy donors in immuneACCESS were used as clonality controls. What TCRdb holds here is the immuneACCESS table cut down to in-frame rearrangements. Part of the clones is not present; checked against another copy, under half of the missing clones reflect an unresolved V gene, and the others are unexplained. V, J and clone size are those of that table, while D and trimming were read from the DNA. The sample profile shows 140,000 to 150,000 clones; 76% of them were found once. The biggest ten clones account for 5.1% of the sample.

As for this clone: Which antigen it targets is not known. Base qualities are not recorded, but no much larger clone differs from it by a single base.

From a lookup of the germline V gene, CDR1 and CDR2 are SGHRS and YFSETQ. V and J are trimmed by 4 bases and 11 bases, and the gene matches miss 12 bases of the junction. The CDR3 spans 15 residues, from the cysteine through the phenylalanine. CDR3 DNA only is kept here, 45 bases in frame from base 1. Sequencing used PBMCs, obtained after 24 months of ibrutinib treatment. This sequence uses TRBV5-1 and TRBJ2-5, and 12 junction bases match TRBD1. This clonotype originated in a human donor with chronic lymphocytic leukemia. CDR3 protein: CASSARDRGPGEQYF. The DNA reads TGCGCCAGCAGCGCCCGGGACAGGGGGCCGGGTGAGCAGTACTTC.